This T cell receptor (beta chain) was sequenced during a study of T cell repertoires in cytomegalovirus infection. The study's findings and limits: HLA-C-restricted CMV clonotypes gave the most frequent clonotype in two of eight donors. Accumulated public TCR beta family frequency recognized individuals carrying CMV together with the relevant HLA.

Germline CDR1 and CDR2: MNHEY and SVGEGT. With 2 bases clipped from V and 6 bases from J, the junction kept 3 bases outside the gene matches. The CDR3 loop spans 13 amino acids. A single record per CDR3 protein comes from TCRdb applying MiXCR to the reads. The repertoire holds 570,000 or so distinct CDR3 sequences, with 40% as singletons. Concerning this clonotype: The antigen remains undetermined.

This specimen was cultured PBMCs, taken from culture after CMV antigen stimulation. The receptor's source is a human donor in good health (CMV status not recorded). Some clones in this sample may be carry-over from other donors' samples. This chain joins TRBV6-2 or TRBV6-3 and TRBJ1-2; 7 positions agree with TRBD1. The CDR3 protein is CASSYRGRDGYTF. CDR3 DNA: TGTGCCAGCAGTTACAGGGGGCGCGATGGCTACACCTTC.